This TCR beta chain was captured in a study of CD8+CD57+ T cells in acquired aplastic anemia. As for the study in general: Mean yield of DNA from sorted CD4+ and CD8+ cells was about 3.2 ug. Study conclusions and caveats: Patient and control CD8+ Simpson's diversity was not significantly different.

Trimming removed 4 bases at V and 0 bases at J, with 13 bases between. The germline V gene encodes CDR1 SGDLS and CDR2 YYNGEE. This CDR3 region has 15 residues. Sequencing involved patients with CD8+CD57+ cell expansion previously shown by flow cytometry. Researchers used genomic DNA as the template to profile TCR beta VDJ and CDR3. TCRdb recomputed calls from the reads with MiXCR, one row per CDR3 protein. The table shows a few hundred thousand distinct CDR3 sequences, with around 82% occurring only once. Of note for this clonotype: The antigen is unknown.

The source is a human donor with aplastic anemia. The chain employs TRBV9 and TRBJ1-1; D call uncertain. Sample: sorted CD4+, CD8+, or CD8+CD57+ T cells (not recorded which) from PBMCs. The DNA for the CDR3 is TGTGCCAGCAGCCCTAGACGGGGAATGAACACTGAAGCTTTCTTT. Translated: CASSPRRGMNTEAFF. The whole variable domain, remainder taken from reference TRBV9 and TRBJ1-1, is DSGVTQTPKHLITATGQRVTLRCSPRSGDLSVYWYQQSLDQGLQFLIQYYNGEERAKGNILERFSAQQFPDLHSELNLSSLELGDSALYFCASSPRRGMNTEAFFGQGTRLTVV.